One sample yielded the 10 T cell receptor beta chains listed below, sequenced in a study of cytomegalovirus exposure and HLA in healthy donors. Both 60 Vbeta primers and 13 Jbeta primers went into the PCR. The table came from immunoSEQ multiplex PCR; TCRdb's copy has only in-frame clones and leaves some out. The sample lists around 150,000 clones; around 79% were seen once. Sequencing used PBMCs. These receptors were collected from a man between 35 and 55 years old in good health and CMV-seronegative.

V is TRBV2 and J is TRBJ1-1, with D perhaps TRBD1 (5 bases). Per the germline V gene, CDR1 is SNHLY and CDR2 is FYNNEI. Trimming cost V 8 bases and J 1 base, with 11 bases left between them. CDR3 length: 13 residues. The CDR3 protein is CASGGQGNTEAFF. The DNA of the CDR3 is TGTGCCAGCGGAGGGCAGGGGAACACTGAAGCTTTCTTT.

The CDR3 bases are TGTGCCAGCAGCACCGGGGGAAGCTATGGCTACACCTTC. This codes for CASSTGGSYGYTF. The chain joins TRBV7-9 to TRBJ1-2, with D possibly being TRBD1 (5 bases). V lost 5 bases and J lost 4, with 11 bases in between. The CDR3 is 13 residues long. Germline V CDR1 and CDR2: SEHNR, FQNEAQ (reference sequence). The full variable domain, completed using reference TRBV7-9 and TRBJ1-2, is DTGVSQNPRHKITKRGQNVTFRCDPISEHNRLYWYRQTLGQGPEFLTYFQNEAQLEKSRLLSDRFSAERPKGSFSTLEIQRTEQGDSAMYLCASSTGGSYGYTFGSGTRLTVV.

This clone was picked up one time. V gene TRBV5-1 combines with J gene TRBJ2-1; no clear D. The length of the CDR3 is 17 residues. V shed 0 bases and J shed 2 bases, with 15 bases lying between them. Germline CDR1 SGHRS, CDR2 YFSETQ. The CDR3 bases are TGCGCCAGCAGCTTGGGAGGCGGCGGATGGACCTACAATGAGCAGTTCTTC. It translates to CASSLGGGGWTYNEQFF.

The rearrangement links TRBV7-9 to TRBJ2-7, with 11 bases fitting TRBD2. The CDR3 covers 13 residues. The V gene's germline CDR1 is SEHNR and CDR2 FQNEAQ (reference sequence). After removal of 8 bases from V and 0 bases from J, the junction contained 0 bases not matched to a gene. The CDR3 DNA is TGTGCCAGCGGGACTAGCGGCTCCTACGAGCAGTACTTC. Its protein is CASGTSGSYEQYF.

This clone occurred once. J is TRBJ2-5 and V is TRBV15; D perhaps matches TRBD1 (6 bases). The CDR3 covers 16 residues. In germline, CDR1 is LNHNV, CDR2 YYDKDF (reference sequence). V was pared by 1 base and J by 1 base, with 13 bases between. Here the CDR3 DNA reads TGTGCCACCAGCAGAGCGACAACAGGGATCCAAGAGACCCAGTACTTC. Encoded protein: CATSRATTGIQETQYF.

The genes are TRBV7-2 and TRBJ1-3; D gene uncertain. Germline CDR1 reads SGHTA; CDR2 reads FQGNSA. The CDR3 sequence is 15 residues long. V lost 5 bases and J 3 bases, leaving 14 bases between the germline ends. The DNA for the CDR3 is TGTGCCAGCAGCCCGAGGTTCGGGGATGGAAACACCATATATTTT. This sequence encodes CASSPRFGDGNTIYF.

The chain uses TRBV6-1 and TRBJ2-5; possible D gene TRBD2, 6 bases. TRBJ2-7 explains the end of the DNA better; the J call may be wrong. The V gene's germline CDR1 is MNHNS and CDR2 SASEGT. This CDR3 is built from 15 residues. CDR3 residues: CASSDGVRTTYEQYF. The CDR3, as DNA: TGTGCCAGCAGTGACGGGGTCCGGACTACCTACGAGCAGTACTTC.

This clone was counted a single time. This chain joins TRBV13 and TRBJ1-1, with TRBD1 matching over 8 bases. The CDR3 contains 13 residues. V shed 7 bases and J 5 bases; nucleotides not matched to a gene: 6. Germline CDR1 PRHDT, CDR2 FYEKMQ (reference sequence). The CDR3 sequence: CASKKDRETEAFF. The CDR3 coding sequence is TGTGCCAGCAAAAAGGACAGGGAGACTGAAGCTTTCTTT.

This clone was picked up a small number of times. The chain carries TRBV6-6 and TRBJ2-7; D might be TRBD1 (6 bases). Trimming pared 3 bases from V and 5 bases from J, leaving 8 bases between. CDR1 and CDR2 from the germline V gene are MNHNY and SVGAGI (reference sequence). The CDR3 extends over 12 amino acids. The chain's CDR3 is CASSYTGHEQYF. CDR3 DNA: TGTGCCAGCAGTTATACAGGGCACGAGCAGTACTTC.

This sequence joins TRBV19 and TRBJ2-7; 9 bases fit TRBD2. Losses at the gene ends were 4 bases for V and 4 bases for J; bases not matched to a gene: 5. Per the germline V gene, CDR1 is LNHDA and CDR2 is SQIVND (reference sequence). The CDR3 is made up of 14 amino acids. CDR3 coding DNA: TGTGCCAGTAGTAGGACTAGCGATCGATACGAGCAGTACTTC. Translated, it gives CASSRTSDRYEQYF.